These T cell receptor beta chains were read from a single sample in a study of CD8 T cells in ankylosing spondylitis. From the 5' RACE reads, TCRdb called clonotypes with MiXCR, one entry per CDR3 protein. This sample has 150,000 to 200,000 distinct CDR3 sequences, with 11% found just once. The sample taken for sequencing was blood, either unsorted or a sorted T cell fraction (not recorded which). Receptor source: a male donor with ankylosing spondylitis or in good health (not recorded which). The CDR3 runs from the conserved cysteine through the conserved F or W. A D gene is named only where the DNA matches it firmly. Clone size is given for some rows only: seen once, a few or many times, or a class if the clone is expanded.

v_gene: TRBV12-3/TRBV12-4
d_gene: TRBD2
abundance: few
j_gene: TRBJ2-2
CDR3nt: TGTGCCAGCAGACCTCCGGGACTAGCGGGGAACACCGGGGAGCTGTTTTTT
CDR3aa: CASRPPGLAGNTGELFF

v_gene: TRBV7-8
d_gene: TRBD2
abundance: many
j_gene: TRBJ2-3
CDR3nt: TGTGCCAGCAGCCTCCGGACTAGCGGGAGCTTAGATACGCAGTATTTT
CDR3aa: CASSLRTSGSLDTQYF

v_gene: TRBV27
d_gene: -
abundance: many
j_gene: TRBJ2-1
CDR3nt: TGTGCCAGCAGTTTTTATGAAACCTACAATGAGCAGTTCTTC
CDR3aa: CASSFYETYNEQFF

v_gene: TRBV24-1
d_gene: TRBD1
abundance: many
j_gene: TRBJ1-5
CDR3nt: TGTGCCACCAGTGCCTGGGACAGGGGCAGTCAGCCCCAGCATTTT
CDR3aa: CATSAWDRGSQPQHF

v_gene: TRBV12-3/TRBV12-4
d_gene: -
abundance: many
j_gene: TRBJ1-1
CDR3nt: TGTGCCAGCAGTTCTCGGGGCACTGAAGCTTTCTTT
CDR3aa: CASSSRGTEAFF

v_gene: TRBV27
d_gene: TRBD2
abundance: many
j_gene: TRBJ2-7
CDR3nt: TGTGCCAGTCGGACTAGCGTCTCCTACGAGCAGTACTTC
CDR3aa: CASRTSVSYEQYF

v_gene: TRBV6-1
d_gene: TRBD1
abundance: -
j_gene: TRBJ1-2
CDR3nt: TGTGCCAGCAGGACGACAGGGGAGGGCTATGGCTACACCTTC
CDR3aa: CASRTTGEGYGYTF

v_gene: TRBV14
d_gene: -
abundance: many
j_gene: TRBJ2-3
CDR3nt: TGTGCCAGCAGCCAAGGGATTTCGTGGGGGGCAGATACGCAGTATTTT
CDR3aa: CASSQGISWGADTQYF

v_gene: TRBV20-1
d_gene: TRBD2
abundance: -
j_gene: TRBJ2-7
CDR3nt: TGCAGTGCTAGGGTTAAGGGCGGGGGGGAGCAGTACTTC
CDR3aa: CSARVKGGGEQYF

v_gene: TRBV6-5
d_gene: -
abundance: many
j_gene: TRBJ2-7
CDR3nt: TGTGCCAGCAGTTATCAGGATCCTGGCATCTACGAGCAGTACTTC
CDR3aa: CASSYQDPGIYEQYF

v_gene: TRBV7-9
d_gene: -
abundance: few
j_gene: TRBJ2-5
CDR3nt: TGTGCCAGCAGCTTAGTCGGGAACCTAGGAGAGACCCAGTACTTC
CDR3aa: CASSLVGNLGETQYF

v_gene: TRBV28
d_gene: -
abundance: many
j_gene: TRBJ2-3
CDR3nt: TGTGCCAGCAGTTTAGGGCGGGGTCCACGGGGAGATACGCAGTATTTT
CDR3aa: CASSLGRGPRGDTQYF

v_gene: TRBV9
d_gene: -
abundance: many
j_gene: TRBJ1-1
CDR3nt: TGTGCCAGCAGCGTAGGAGGGGGACTAGCTGAAGCTTTCTTT
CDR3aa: CASSVGGGLAEAFF

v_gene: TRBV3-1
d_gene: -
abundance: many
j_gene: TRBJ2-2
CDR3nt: TGTGCCAGCAGCCAAGAGGCTCAGGGTATTACCGGGGAGCTGTTTTTT
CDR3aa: CASSQEAQGITGELFF

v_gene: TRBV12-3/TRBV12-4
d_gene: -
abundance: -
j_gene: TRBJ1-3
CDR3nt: TGTGCCAGCAGTGTGGGTGTCTCTGGAAACACCATATATTTT
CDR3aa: CASSVGVSGNTIYF

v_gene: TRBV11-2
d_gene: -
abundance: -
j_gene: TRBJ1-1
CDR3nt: TGTGCCAGCACGCCTACCCGAGTTAGGGACACTGAAGCTTTCTTT
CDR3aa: CASTPTRVRDTEAFF

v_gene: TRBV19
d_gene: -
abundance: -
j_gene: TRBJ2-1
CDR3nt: TGTGCCAGCAGCGACAGGTTCTCTTACTCCTACAATGAGCAGTTCTTC
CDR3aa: CASSDRFSYSYNEQFF

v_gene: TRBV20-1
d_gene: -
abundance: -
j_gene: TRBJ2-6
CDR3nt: TGCAGTGCTAGAGACGGGGCCGACGTTAAGTACGTCCTGACTTTC
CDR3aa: CSARDGADVKYVLTF

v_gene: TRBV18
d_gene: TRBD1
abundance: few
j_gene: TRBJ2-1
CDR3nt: TGTGCCAGCTCAACCGGGACAGGGGGTTACAATGAGCAGTTCTTC
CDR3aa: CASSTGTGGYNEQFF

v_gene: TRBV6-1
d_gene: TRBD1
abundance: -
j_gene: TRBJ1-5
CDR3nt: TGTGCCAGCAGTCCCCTGGGACAGGGCAATCAGTCCCAGCATTTT
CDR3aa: CASSPLGQGNQSQHF

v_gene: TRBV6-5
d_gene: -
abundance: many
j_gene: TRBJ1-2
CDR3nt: TGTGCCAGCAGTTACGCACCCCGACAGGCCCGGGGCTATGGCTACACCTTC
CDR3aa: CASSYAPRQARGYGYTF

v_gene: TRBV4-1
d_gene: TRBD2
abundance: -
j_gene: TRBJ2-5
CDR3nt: TGCGCCAGCAGCCAAGGGATTCTCGGGACTAGGCAAGAGACCCAGTACTTC
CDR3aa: CASSQGILGTRQETQYF

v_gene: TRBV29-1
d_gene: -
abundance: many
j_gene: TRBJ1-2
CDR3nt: TGCAGCGTTGAAACCGCGTCGGGAGGCTACACCTTC
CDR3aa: CSVETASGGYTF

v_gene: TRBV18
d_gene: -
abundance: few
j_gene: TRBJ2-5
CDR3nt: TGTGCCAGCTCACACGACCCCCTCCAAGAGACCCAGTACTTC
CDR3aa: CASSHDPLQETQYF

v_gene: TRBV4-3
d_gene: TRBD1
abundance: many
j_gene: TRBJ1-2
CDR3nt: TGCGCCAGCAGCCAAGGGGCTCGGGCAGGGGGAGGTGGCTACACCTTC
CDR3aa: CASSQGARAGGGGYTF

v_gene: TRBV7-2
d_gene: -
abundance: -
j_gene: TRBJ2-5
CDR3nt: TGTGCCAGCGGGGCGGCCCAAGAGACCCAGTACTTC
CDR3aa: CASGAAQETQYF

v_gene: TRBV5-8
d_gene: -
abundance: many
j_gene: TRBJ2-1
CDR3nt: TGTGCCAGCAGCTCGGGGACTTACAATGAGCAGTTCTTC
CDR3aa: CASSSGTYNEQFF

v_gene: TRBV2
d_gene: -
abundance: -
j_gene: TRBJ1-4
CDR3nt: TGTGCCAGCAGTTCCCGCCCCCCCCAAAATGAAAAACTGTTTTTT
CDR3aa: CASSSRPPQNEKLFF

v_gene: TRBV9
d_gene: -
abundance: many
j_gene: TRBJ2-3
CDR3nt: TGTGCCAGCAGCCCCAACCTGGTAGGGCGTGGAACGCAGTATTTT
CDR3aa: CASSPNLVGRGTQYF

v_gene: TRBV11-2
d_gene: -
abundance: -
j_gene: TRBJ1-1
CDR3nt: TGTGCCAGCAGCCCCTTTCTGGTAAAAACTGAAGCTTTCTTT
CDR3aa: CASSPFLVKTEAFF

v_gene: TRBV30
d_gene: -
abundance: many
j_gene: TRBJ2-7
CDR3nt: TGTGCCTGGAAGGAGGGGACCGTATACGAGCAGTACTTC
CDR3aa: CAWKEGTVYEQYF

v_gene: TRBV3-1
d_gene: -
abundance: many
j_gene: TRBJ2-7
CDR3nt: TGTGCCAGCAGCCGTAGAGGGCTTGCTTCGTACGAGCAGTACTTC
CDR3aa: CASSRRGLASYEQYF

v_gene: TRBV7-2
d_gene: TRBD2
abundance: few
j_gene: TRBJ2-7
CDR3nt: TGTGCCAGCAGCCATCAGAGCGGGAGCGTAGACGAGCAGTACTTC
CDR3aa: CASSHQSGSVDEQYF

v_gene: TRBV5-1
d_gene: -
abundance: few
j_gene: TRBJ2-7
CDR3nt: TGCGCCAGCAGCTGGAATGACGCGGGATACGAGCAGTACTTC
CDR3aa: CASSWNDAGYEQYF

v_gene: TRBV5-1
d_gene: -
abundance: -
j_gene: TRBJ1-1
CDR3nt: TGCGCCAGCAGCTCCCAGGGGAACACTGAAGCTTTCTTT
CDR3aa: CASSSQGNTEAFF

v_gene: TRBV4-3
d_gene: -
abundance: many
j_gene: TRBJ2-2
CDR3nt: TGCGCCAGCAGCCGGCAAAGAACCGGGGAGCTGTTTTTT
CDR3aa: CASSRQRTGELFF

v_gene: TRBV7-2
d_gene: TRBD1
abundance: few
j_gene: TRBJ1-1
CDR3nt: TGTGCCAGCAGCTTAGCCGACAGGGGGCGCCTGACCACTGAAGCTTTCTTT
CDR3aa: CASSLADRGRLTTEAFF

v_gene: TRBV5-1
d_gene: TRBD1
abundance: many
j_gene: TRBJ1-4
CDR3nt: TGCGCCAGCAGCTTGAGACAGGGAAATGAAAAACTGTTTTTT
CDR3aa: CASSLRQGNEKLFF

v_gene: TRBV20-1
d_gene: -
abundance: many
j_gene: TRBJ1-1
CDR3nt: TGCAGTGCTAAACATAGGGGAGGGTTTGACACTGAAGCTTTCTTT
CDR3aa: CSAKHRGGFDTEAFF

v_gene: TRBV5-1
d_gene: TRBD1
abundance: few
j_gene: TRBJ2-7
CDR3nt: TGCGCCAGCCGGACAGGGGAGATTGTGAACGAGCAGTACTTC
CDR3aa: CASRTGEIVNEQYF

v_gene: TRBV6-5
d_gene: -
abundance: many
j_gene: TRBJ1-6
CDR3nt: TGTGCCAGCAGTTACTTCCGGGACACCCTCTCCTATAATTCACCCCTCCACTTT
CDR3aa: CASSYFRDTLSYNSPLHF

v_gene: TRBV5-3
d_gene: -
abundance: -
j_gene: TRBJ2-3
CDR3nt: TGTGCCAGAAGCTGGAATAGCGGAGAGAGCACAGATACGCAGTATTTT
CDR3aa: CARSWNSGESTDTQYF

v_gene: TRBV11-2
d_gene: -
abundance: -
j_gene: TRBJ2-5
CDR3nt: TGTGCCAGCAGCCCCCGACCGGGTTTCGATCTATGGGCCCAGTACTTC
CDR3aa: CASSPRPGFDLWAQYF